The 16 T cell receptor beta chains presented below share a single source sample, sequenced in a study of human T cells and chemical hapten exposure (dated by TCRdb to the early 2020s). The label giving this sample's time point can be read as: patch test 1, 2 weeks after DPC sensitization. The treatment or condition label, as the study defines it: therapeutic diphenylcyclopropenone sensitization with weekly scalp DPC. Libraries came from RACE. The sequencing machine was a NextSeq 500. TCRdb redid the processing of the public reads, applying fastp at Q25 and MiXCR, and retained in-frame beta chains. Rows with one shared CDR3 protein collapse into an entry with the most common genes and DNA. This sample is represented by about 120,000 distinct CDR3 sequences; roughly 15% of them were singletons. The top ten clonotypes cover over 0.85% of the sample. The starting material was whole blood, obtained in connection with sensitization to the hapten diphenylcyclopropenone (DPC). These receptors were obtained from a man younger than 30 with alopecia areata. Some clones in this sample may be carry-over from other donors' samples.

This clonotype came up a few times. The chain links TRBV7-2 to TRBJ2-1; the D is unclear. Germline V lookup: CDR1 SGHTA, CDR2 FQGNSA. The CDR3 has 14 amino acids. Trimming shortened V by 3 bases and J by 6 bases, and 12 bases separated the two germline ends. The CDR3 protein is CASSFGSLSNEQFF. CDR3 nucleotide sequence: TGTGCCAGCAGCTTTGGCAGCCTGAGCAATGAGCAGTTCTTC.

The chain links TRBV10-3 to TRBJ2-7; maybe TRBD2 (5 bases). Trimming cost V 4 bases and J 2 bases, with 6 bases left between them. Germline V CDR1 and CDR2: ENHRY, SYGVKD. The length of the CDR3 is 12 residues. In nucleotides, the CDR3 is TGTGCCATCAGTGCGACTACCTACGAGCAGTACGTC. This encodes CAISATTYEQYV.

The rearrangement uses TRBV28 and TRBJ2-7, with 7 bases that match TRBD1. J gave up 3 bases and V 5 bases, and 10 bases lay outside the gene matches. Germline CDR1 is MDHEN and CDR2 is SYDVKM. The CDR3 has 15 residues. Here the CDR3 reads CASSPGGQAGYEQYV. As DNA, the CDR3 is TGTGCCAGCAGTCCAGGAGGACAGGCGGGCTACGAGCAGTACGTC.

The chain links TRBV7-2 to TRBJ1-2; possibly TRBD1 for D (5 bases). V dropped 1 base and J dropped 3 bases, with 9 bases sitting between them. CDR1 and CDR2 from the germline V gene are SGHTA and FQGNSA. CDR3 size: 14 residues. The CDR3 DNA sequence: TGTGCCAGCAGCTTAGTATTACAGGACTATGGCTACACCTTC. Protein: CASSLVLQDYGYTF.

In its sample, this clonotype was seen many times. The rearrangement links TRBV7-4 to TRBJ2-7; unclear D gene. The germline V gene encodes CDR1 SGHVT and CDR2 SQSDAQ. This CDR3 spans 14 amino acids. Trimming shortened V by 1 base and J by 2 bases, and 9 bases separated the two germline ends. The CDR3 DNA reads TGTGCCAGCAGCTTAGTTAGCAGGACCTACGAGCAGTACGTC. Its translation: CASSLVSRTYEQYV.

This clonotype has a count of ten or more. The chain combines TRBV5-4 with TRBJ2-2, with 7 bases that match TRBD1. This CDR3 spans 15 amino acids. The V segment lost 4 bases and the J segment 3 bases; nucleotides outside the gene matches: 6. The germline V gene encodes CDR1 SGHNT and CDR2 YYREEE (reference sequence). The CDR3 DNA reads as TGTGCCAGCAGCCCAACAGGGGCGCACACCGGGGAGCTGTTTTTT. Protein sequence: CASSPTGAHTGELFF. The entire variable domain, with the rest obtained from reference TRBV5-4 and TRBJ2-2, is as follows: ETGVTQSPTHLIKTRGQQVTLRCSSQSGHNTVSWYQQALGQGPQFIFQYYREEENGRGNFPPRFSGLQFPNYSSELNVNALELDDSALYLCASSPTGAHTGELFFGEGSRLTVL.

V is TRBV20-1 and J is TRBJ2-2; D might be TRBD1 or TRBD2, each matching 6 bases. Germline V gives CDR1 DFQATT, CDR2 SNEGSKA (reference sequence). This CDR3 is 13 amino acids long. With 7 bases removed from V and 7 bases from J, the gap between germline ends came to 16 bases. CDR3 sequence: CSGAGGLGGELFF. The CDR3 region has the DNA TGCAGTGGGGCCGGGGGCCTGGGCGGGGAGCTGTTTTTT.

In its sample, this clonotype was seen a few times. The CDR3 DNA follows: TGCAGTGCTAGTTATCCGTCTGGGGCCAACGTCCTGACTTTC. Residues: CSASYPSGANVLTF. The rearrangement links TRBV20-1 to TRBJ2-6; no reliable D call. Germline assignment: CDR1 DFQATT and CDR2 SNEGSKA (reference sequence). The V gene lost 3 bases and the J gene lost 1 base, with 7 bases spanning the gap. There are 14 residues in the CDR3.

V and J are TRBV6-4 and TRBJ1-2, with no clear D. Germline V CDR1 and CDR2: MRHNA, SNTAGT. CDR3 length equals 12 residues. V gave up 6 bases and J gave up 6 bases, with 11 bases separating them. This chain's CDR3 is CASRNSMDGYTF. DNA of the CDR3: TGTGCCAGCAGGAATAGTATGGATGGCTACACCTTC.

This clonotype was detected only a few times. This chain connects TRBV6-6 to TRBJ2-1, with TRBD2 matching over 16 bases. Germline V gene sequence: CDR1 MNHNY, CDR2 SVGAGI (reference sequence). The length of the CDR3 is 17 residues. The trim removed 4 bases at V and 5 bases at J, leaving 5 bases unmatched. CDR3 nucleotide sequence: TGTGCCAGCAGTTCGGGACTAGCGGGGGGGTTGGACAATGAGCAGTTCTTC. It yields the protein CASSSGLAGGLDNEQFF.

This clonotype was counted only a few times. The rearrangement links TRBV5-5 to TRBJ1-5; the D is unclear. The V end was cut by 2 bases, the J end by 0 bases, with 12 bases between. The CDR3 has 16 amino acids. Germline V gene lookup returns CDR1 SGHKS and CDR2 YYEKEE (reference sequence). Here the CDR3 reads CASSLWGSYSNQPQHF. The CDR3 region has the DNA TGTGCCAGCAGCTTATGGGGATCCTATAGCAATCAGCCCCAGCATTTT.

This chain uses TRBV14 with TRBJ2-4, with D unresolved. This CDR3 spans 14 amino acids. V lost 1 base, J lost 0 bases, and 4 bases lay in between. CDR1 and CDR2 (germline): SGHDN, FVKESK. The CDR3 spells CASSQAGAKNIQYF. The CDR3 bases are TGTGCCAGCAGCCAAGCGGGAGCCAAAAACATTCAGTACTTC. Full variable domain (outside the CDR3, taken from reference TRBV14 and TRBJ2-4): EAGVTQFPSHSVIEKGQTVTLRCDPISGHDNLYWYRRVMGKEIKFLLHFVKESKQDESGMPNNRFLAERTGGTYSTLKVQPAELEDSGVYFCASSQAGAKNIQYFGAGTRLSVL.

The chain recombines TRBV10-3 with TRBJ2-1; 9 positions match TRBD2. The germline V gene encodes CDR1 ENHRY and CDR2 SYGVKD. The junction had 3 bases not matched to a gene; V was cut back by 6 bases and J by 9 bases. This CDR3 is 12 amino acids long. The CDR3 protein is CAISELAGEQFF. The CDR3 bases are TGTGCCATCAGCGAACTAGCGGGTGAGCAGTTCTTC.

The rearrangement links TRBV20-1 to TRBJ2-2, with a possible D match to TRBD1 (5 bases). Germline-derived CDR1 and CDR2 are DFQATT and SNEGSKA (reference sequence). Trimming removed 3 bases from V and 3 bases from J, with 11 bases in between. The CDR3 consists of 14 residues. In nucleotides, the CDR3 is TGCAGTGCTAGGTGGGGCGCTGACACCGGGGAGCTGTTTTTT. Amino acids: CSARWGADTGELFF.

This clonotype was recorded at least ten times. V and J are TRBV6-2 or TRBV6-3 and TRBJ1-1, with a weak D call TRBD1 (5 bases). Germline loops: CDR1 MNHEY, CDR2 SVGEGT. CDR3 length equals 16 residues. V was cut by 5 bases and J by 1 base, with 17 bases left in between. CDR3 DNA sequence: TGTGCCAGCAGTGGGCCGGAGAGAACAGGGAACACTGAAGCTTTCTTT. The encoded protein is CASSGPERTGNTEAFF.

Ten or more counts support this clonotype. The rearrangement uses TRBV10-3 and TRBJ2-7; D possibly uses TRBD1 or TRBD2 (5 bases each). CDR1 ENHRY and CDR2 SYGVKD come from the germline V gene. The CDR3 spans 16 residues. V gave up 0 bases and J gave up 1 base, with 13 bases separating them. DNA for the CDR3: TGTGCCATCAGTGAGTCGGGACCTGTGAGATCCTACGAGCAGTACTTC. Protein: CAISESGPVRSYEQYF.